What follows are 25 T cell receptor beta chains derived from one specimen sequenced in a study of cytomegalovirus exposure and HLA in healthy donors. PCR used 60 Vbeta primers and 13 Jbeta primers. The repertoire was sequenced with immunoSEQ multiplex PCR; TCRdb's copy has only in-frame clones and lacks some. The sample holds approximately 190,000 clones, just under 70% seen once. The source material was PBMCs. Receptors were obtained from a man in his forties in good health and CMV-seropositive.

This chain connects TRBV28 to TRBJ2-5, with 12 bases aligning to TRBD1. The J segment lost 5 bases and the V segment lost 3 bases, leaving 4 bases of the junction unmatched. CDR3 length equals 15 residues. Germline V gene data show CDR1 as MDHEN and CDR2 as SYDVKM. CDR3 amino acids: CASSFRDRGPETQYF. The CDR3 nucleotides read TGTGCCAGCAGTTTTCGGGACAGGGGGCCCGAGACCCAGTACTTC.

This chain connects TRBV2 to TRBJ1-1; the match to TRBD1 covers 7 bases. This CDR3 is built from 12 residues. The V gene end was trimmed by 6 bases and the J gene end by 10 bases; junction bases not matched to a gene: 8. The germline V gene encodes CDR1 SNHLY and CDR2 FYNNEI. CDR3 in amino acids: CASRSTGAGAFF. For the CDR3, the DNA is TGTGCCAGCAGGTCCACAGGGGCGGGAGCTTTCTTT. The entire variable domain, with the rest obtained from reference TRBV2 and TRBJ1-1, is as follows: EPEVTQTPSHQVTQMGQEVILRCVPISNHLYFYWYRQILGQKVEFLVSFYNNEISEKSEIFDDQFSVERPDGSNFTLKIRSTKLEDSAMYFCASRSTGAGAFFGQGTRLTVV.

This sequence joins TRBV29-1 and TRBJ1-1; 8 bases are shared with TRBD1. The V gene end was trimmed by 3 bases and the J gene end by 7 bases; junction bases not matched to a gene: 7. CDR3 length: 13 residues. Germline V gene lookup returns CDR1 SQVTM and CDR2 ANQGSEA. For the CDR3, the DNA is TGCAGCGTTGAGGCAGGGGGCAGGGGTGAAGCTTTCTTT. Protein sequence: CSVEAGGRGEAFF.

The chain combines TRBV10-1 with TRBJ1-4; 8 bases match TRBD1. Per germline, CDR1 WNHNN and CDR2 SYGVQD (reference sequence). This CDR3 comprises 15 residues. The junction had 7 bases not matched to a gene; V was cut back by 6 bases and J by 4 bases. CDR3 sequence: CASRPRTGCNEKLFF. Here the CDR3 DNA reads TGCGCCAGCAGGCCTAGGACAGGGTGTAATGAAAAACTGTTTTTT.

The chain combines TRBV5-1 with TRBJ1-2; D might be TRBD1 (5 bases). The CDR3 consists of 13 residues. The V gene's germline CDR1 is SGHRS and CDR2 YFSETQ. The V end lost 1 base, the J end lost 4 bases, and 8 bases lay between the germline ends. DNA of the CDR3: TGCGCCAGCAGCTTGCAAGGGGCCTATGGCTACACCTTC. Translating it yields CASSLQGAYGYTF.

This clone was seen only a few times. The chain is built from TRBV13 and TRBJ2-7; 12 bases are a match to TRBD2. CDR1 is PRHDT and CDR2 is FYEKMQ in the germline V gene (reference sequence). The ends lost 5 bases at V and 3 bases at J; junction bases unmatched: 8. The CDR3 consists of 16 residues. CDR3 coding DNA: TGTGCCAGCAGCCTCCGGACTAGCGGGGTAGTCTACGAGCAGTACTTC. Translating gives CASSLRTSGVVYEQYF.

This sequence joins TRBV2 and TRBJ2-7, with 9 bases lining up with TRBD2. This CDR3 has 13 amino acids. With 6 bases clipped from V and 7 bases from J, the junction kept 7 bases outside the gene matches. In germline, CDR1 is SNHLY, CDR2 FYNNEI. CDR3 in DNA: TGTGCCAGCAGATGGGCGGGGGGGCTTGAGCAGTACTTC. This codes for CASRWAGGLEQYF. The entire variable domain, with the rest obtained from reference TRBV2 and TRBJ2-7, is as follows: EPEVTQTPSHQVTQMGQEVILRCVPISNHLYFYWYRQILGQKVEFLVSFYNNEISEKSEIFDDQFSVERPDGSNFTLKIRSTKLEDSAMYFCASRWAGGLEQYFGPGTRLTVT.

The rearrangement links TRBV5-1 to TRBJ1-5; 10 positions agree with TRBD1. Losses at the gene ends were 4 bases for V and 2 bases for J; bases not matched to a gene: 3. CDR1 is SGHRS, CDR2 YFSETQ, per germline. The CDR3 has 15 residues. CDR3 region: CASSPGTGGNQPQHF. For the CDR3, the DNA is TGCGCCAGCAGCCCCGGGACAGGGGGCAATCAGCCCCAGCATTTT.

V gene TRBV4-1 combines with J gene TRBJ2-7, with D perhaps TRBD2 (6 bases). The CDR3 covers 16 residues. Per the germline V gene, CDR1 is MGHRA and CDR2 is YSYEKL. Deletions cut 3 bases from V and 9 bases from J, with 24 bases between. This CDR3 reads CASSQRFRDLDEVQYF. Here the CDR3 DNA reads TGCGCCAGCAGCCAGCGGTTCCGGGACTTGGACGAGGTGCAGTACTTC.

This clone came up a few times. V is TRBV4-1 and J is TRBJ2-1; 11 bases match TRBD2. CDR3 length: 17 amino acids. V lost 4 bases, J lost 4 bases, and 9 bases stayed unmatched. Per germline, CDR1 MGHRA and CDR2 YSYEKL. CDR3: CASSLLTGTSGYNEQFF. CDR3 sequence (DNA): TGCGCCAGCAGCCTCCTAACAGGGACTAGCGGTTACAATGAGCAGTTCTTC.

The rearrangement joins TRBV7-2 to TRBJ1-2, with 9 bases matching TRBD1. The germline gives CDR1 SGHTA, CDR2 FQGNSA. CDR3 length: 13 residues. Germline trimming cut 5 bases from V and 12 bases from J; bases unmatched to any gene: 10. CDR3 DNA sequence: TGTGCCAGCAGCCCAACACAGGGGGCGGAGAACACCTTC. Its translation: CASSPTQGAENTF.

The chain has TRBV9 and TRBJ2-7; TRBD2 matches at 10 bases. The CDR3 runs 16 residues. Germline V CDR1 and CDR2: SGDLS, YYNGEE. The V and J ends lost 0 bases and 0 bases, in that order; junction bases with no gene match: 3. The CDR3 DNA follows: TGTGCCAGCAGCGTAGCTCTAGCGGGGGCCTCCTACGAGCAGTACTTC. It yields the protein CASSVALAGASYEQYF. The full variable domain, its missing parts supplied by reference TRBV9 and TRBJ2-7, is DSGVTQTPKHLITATGQRVTLRCSPRSGDLSVYWYQQSLDQGLQFLIQYYNGEERAKGNILERFSAQQFPDLHSELNLSSLELGDSALYFCASSVALAGASYEQYFGPGTRLTVT.

There are a few counts of this clone. CDR3 amino acids: CASSLVYNEKLFF. CDR3 DNA sequence: TGTGCCAGTAGTCTTGTGTATAATGAAAAACTGTTTTTT. The chain carries TRBV19 and TRBJ1-4, with unresolved D. CDR1 is LNHDA and CDR2 is SQIVND in the germline V gene (reference sequence). Trimming removed 5 bases at V and 4 bases at J, with 8 bases between. The CDR3 is made up of 13 amino acids.

The rearrangement links TRBV5-1 to TRBJ1-4; 9 bases fit TRBD1. V shed 4 bases, J shed 6 bases, and the junction held 4 bases outside the gene matches. CDR1 SGHRS and CDR2 YFSETQ come from the germline V gene. The CDR3 length is 14 residues. The CDR3 spells CASSVGQGHEKLFF. The CDR3 DNA sequence: TGCGCCAGCAGCGTGGGACAGGGACATGAAAAACTGTTTTTT.

V usage is TRBV6-5 and J usage is TRBJ1-5, with unresolved D. V was cut by 7 bases and J by 4 bases, with 17 bases left in between. The CDR3 has 15 amino acids. Germline V gene sequence: CDR1 MNHEY, CDR2 SVGAGI. CDR3 residues: CASTGDASANQPQHF. In nucleotides, the CDR3 is TGTGCCAGCACCGGAGATGCCAGCGCTAATCAGCCCCAGCATTTT.

The gene calls are TRBV6-1 and TRBJ1-1; no definite D call. The CDR3 consists of 14 residues. Trimming shortened V by 6 bases and J by 0 bases, and 11 bases separated the two germline ends. Germline CDR1 is MNHNS and CDR2 is SASEGT. The CDR3 nucleotides are TGTGCCAGCAGCCCCCCACAGATGAACACTGAAGCTTTCTTT. This translates into CASSPPQMNTEAFF.

This chain connects TRBV5-1 to TRBJ1-2, with a possible D match to TRBD1 (5 bases). Germline V gene sequence: CDR1 SGHRS, CDR2 YFSETQ. Trimming removed 3 bases at V and 4 bases at J, with 19 bases between. The CDR3 extends over 16 amino acids. Here the CDR3 DNA reads TGCGCCAGCAGCTCTCCGGGGGGGGATGCGGTCTATGGCTACACCTTC. It is translated as CASSSPGGDAVYGYTF.

The gene calls are TRBV6-1 and TRBJ2-3; 7 bases line up with TRBD1. V lost 6 bases to trimming and J lost 5 bases; unmatched junction nucleotides: 8. The CDR3 runs 14 residues. The V gene's germline CDR1 is MNHNS and CDR2 SASEGT. The CDR3 reads CASSVNRQGDTQYF. The CDR3 region has the DNA TGTGCCAGCAGCGTCAATCGACAGGGAGATACGCAGTATTTT.

The V and J genes are TRBV19 and TRBJ2-5; 10 nucleotides line up with TRBD2. J gave up 4 bases and V 3 bases, and 8 bases lay outside the gene matches. CDR3 length equals 16 residues. Germline values: CDR1 LNHDA, CDR2 SQIVND (reference sequence). In DNA form, the CDR3 reads TGTGCCAGTAGTATCGGGTCTAGCGGGGGAGGAGAGACCCAGTACTTC. Protein: CASSIGSSGGGETQYF.

The chain carries TRBV6-5 and TRBJ2-7; D gene uncertain. Per the germline V gene, CDR1 is MNHEY and CDR2 is SVGAGI. This CDR3 has 10 amino acids. Between the trimmed V and J ends, which lost 10 bases and 3 bases, there was a span of 7 bases. The CDR3 DNA sequence: TGTGCCACCGGAGACTACGAGCAGTACTTC. It codes for CATGDYEQYF.

This clone was found a few times. This rearrangement joins TRBV6-1 to TRBJ1-2; TRBD1 matches at 9 bases. Trimming took 6 bases from V and 5 from J; bases not matched to a gene: 7. This CDR3 comprises 14 residues. Germline CDR1 MNHNS, CDR2 SASEGT. The CDR3 DNA follows: TGTGCCAGCAGATCTCCGGGACAGGGATATGGCTACACCTTC. Protein: CASRSPGQGYGYTF.

This chain uses TRBV2 with TRBJ2-6; weak D call: TRBD1 (6 bases). With 6 bases removed from V and 0 bases from J, the gap between germline ends came to 12 bases. The CDR3 runs 16 residues. Germline assignment: CDR1 SNHLY and CDR2 FYNNEI. The CDR3, as DNA: TGTGCCAGCAGGGACAGTTTTTCCTCTGGGGCCAACGTCCTGACTTTC. It encodes CASRDSFSSGANVLTF. Looking up the rest from reference TRBV2 and TRBJ2-6 gives the full variable domain: EPEVTQTPSHQVTQMGQEVILRCVPISNHLYFYWYRQILGQKVEFLVSFYNNEISEKSEIFDDQFSVERPDGSNFTLKIRSTKLEDSAMYFCASRDSFSSGANVLTFGAGSRLTVL.

There are a few counts of this clone. The chain couples TRBV5-4 to TRBJ2-5; 7 nucleotides agree with TRBD2. Gene TRBJ2-7 matches the end of the DNA better, so the J call may be wrong. The CDR3 has 17 residues. Per the germline V gene, CDR1 is SGHNT and CDR2 is YYREEE (reference sequence). The CDR3 sequence: CASSSQFSGGPSYEQYF. For the CDR3, the DNA is TGTGCCAGCAGCTCGCAATTTTCGGGGGGTCCCTCCTACGAGCAGTACTTC.

The chain couples TRBV19 to TRBJ1-4; TRBD1 matches at 7 bases. Germline trimming cut 8 bases from V and 0 bases from J; bases unmatched to any gene: 3. Germline-derived CDR1 and CDR2 are LNHDA and SQIVND (reference sequence). The CDR3 consists of 14 residues. CDR3: CASGDSPTNEKLFF. DNA of the CDR3: TGTGCCAGTGGGGACAGCCCAACTAATGAAAAACTGTTTTTT.

The sample holds a few counts of this clone. This chain joins TRBV5-1 and TRBJ1-2; D not certain. Deletions cut 2 bases from V and 2 bases from J, with 7 bases between. From germline, CDR1 is SGHRS and CDR2 YFSETQ. This CDR3 contains 13 residues. The CDR3 loop is CASSFAGNYGYTF. CDR3 sequence (DNA): TGCGCCAGCAGCTTCGCGGGGAACTATGGCTACACCTTC.